This TCR beta chain was found in a study of OX40 agonist ivuxolimab in advanced cancers. Study-level background: Dose-escalation patients were diagnosed with hepatocellular carcinoma, melanoma, renal cell cancer or head and neck cancer.

This CDR3 contains 13 residues. V dropped 4 bases and J dropped 10 bases, with 17 bases sitting between them. The sampling schedule covered blood at baseline, cycle 4 day 1, and cycle 7 day 1. Method: immunoSEQ multiplex PCR; TCRdb's copy keeps in-frame clones and lacks some. The sample yields roughly 69,000 clones, about four fifths seen once. This chain uses TRBV5-3 with TRBJ1-2, with D possibly matching TRBD1 (5 bases). TRBV5-3 is annotated as an ORF whose role is uncertain. Sequenced material: CD4+ or CD8+ T cells sorted from blood, taken in a trial of the OX40 agonist ivuxolimab. The origin of this receptor is an adult with an advanced solid tumor such as melanoma, head and neck, liver or kidney cancer. Here the CDR3 reads CARSHAVKGLYTF. CDR3 bases: TGTGCCAGAAGCCATGCGGTAAAGGGACTCTACACCTTC.